This TCR beta chain came from a study of blood T cells in healthy people across ages. The study's findings and limits: Changes in expanded clonotypes were possibly confounded, as the CMV status of donors was unknown.

V gave up 2 bases and J gave up 7 bases, with 17 bases separating them. Per the germline V gene, CDR1 is SGHVS and CDR2 is FQNEAQ. The CDR3 consists of 15 residues. For every donor, a draw yielded around 10 milliliters of peripheral blood. Remarks on this clonotype: Its specificity is not known.

A second 7 to 11 cycle PCR used barcoded and J-beta primers. Every molecule of cDNA carried a tag from a template-switch adaptor with 12 random nucleotides. All samples yielded 3 million or more CDR3-containing paired-end reads. TCRdb re-analysed the 5' RACE reads in MiXCR, keeping a single row per CDR3 protein. The sample lists under 1,000,000 distinct CDR3 sequences, 46% seen once, with approximately 18% in the top ten. The TCR was taken from a man aged 80 or over in good health. The rearrangement joins TRBV7-8 to TRBJ2-5; D is possibly TRBD1 or TRBD2 (5 bases each). Material for sequencing was blood. CDR3 nucleotides: TGTGCCAGCAGCTTAAGTAAAGGGGATGGGGGGACCCAGTACTTC. Its translation is CASSLSKGDGGTQYF.